A single sample gave rise to the 16 T cell receptor beta chains below, sequenced in a study of shared clonotypes between healthy human individuals. Some clones are missing from TCRdb's copy, which holds only in-frame ones; the method was immunoSEQ multiplex PCR. The sample lists 2 million or so clones, just under 95% seen once, with 1.1% in the top ten. Terminally differentiated effector memory CD45RA+ cells were excluded from the naive CD8 cells, which were CD45RO-negative and positively selected for CCR7. Sequenced input: naive CD8+ T cells sorted from blood. The receptors come from a man aged 18 to 35 in good health.

The chain couples TRBV5-4 to TRBJ2-7; D is undetermined. V lost 3 bases, J lost 0 bases, and 13 bases lay in between. The CDR3 is 15 amino acids. CDR1 and CDR2 from the germline V gene are SGHNT and YYREEE (reference sequence). The CDR3 here is CASSYGANSSYEQYF. CDR3 nucleotides: TGTGCCAGCAGCTATGGCGCGAACAGCTCCTACGAGCAGTACTTC.

The chain links TRBV4-3 to TRBJ2-1, with TRBD2 matching over 7 bases. The CDR3 sequence is 15 residues long. The J segment lost 3 bases and the V segment lost 5 bases, leaving 7 bases of the junction unmatched. Germline CDR1 and CDR2: LGHNA and YSLEER. The CDR3, as DNA: TGCGCCAGCAGCTTCCGGCGGGAGTTCTACAATGAGCAGTTCTTC. Its translation is CASSFRREFYNEQFF.

The rearrangement uses TRBV7-2 and TRBJ1-2; D is uncertain. V lost 3 bases and J 4 bases, leaving 18 bases between the germline ends. The length of the CDR3 is 16 residues. In germline, CDR1 is SGHTA, CDR2 FQGNSA. The chain's CDR3 is CASSFSGSSDFYGYTF. The DNA for the CDR3 is TGTGCCAGCAGCTTTTCGGGGAGCTCCGATTTCTATGGCTACACCTTC.

Comment on this clone: Other nucleotide sequences in the sample specify the same CDR3. The CDR3 DNA follows: TGTGCCAGCAGTTTTTCAGGCGCAGATACGCAGTATTTT. Its translation is CASSFSGADTQYF. The J gene is TRBJ2-3, the V gene TRBV27, with unresolved D. Germline V gene sequence: CDR1 MNHEY, CDR2 SMNVEV (reference sequence). This CDR3 has 13 residues. V shed 3 bases and J shed 4 bases, with 8 bases lying between them.

The J gene is TRBJ2-1, the V gene TRBV2; the D call may be TRBD1 or TRBD2 (5 bases each). Looked up from germline, CDR1 is SNHLY and CDR2 is FYNNEI. This CDR3 spans 13 amino acids. Trimming took 6 bases from V and 5 from J, leaving 11 bases between them. The CDR3 DNA is TGTGCCAGCAGCAAGGGACCTAACAATGAGCAGTTCTTC. It specifies CASSKGPNNEQFF.

This clone appeared a single time. The rearrangement joins TRBV9 to TRBJ2-3, with D tentatively TRBD1 or TRBD2 (5 bases each). This CDR3 comprises 16 residues. The V end was cut by 3 bases, the J end by 5 bases, with 19 bases between. Per the germline V gene, CDR1 is SGDLS and CDR2 is YYNGEE. This CDR3 reads CASSGPGPPLGDTQYF. CDR3 nucleotide sequence: TGTGCCAGCAGCGGCCCGGGACCACCCCTAGGAGATACGCAGTATTTT.

The rearrangement links TRBV2 to TRBJ1-1; TRBD1 matches 9 bases. Losses at the gene ends were 9 bases for V and 3 bases for J; bases not matched to a gene: 2. CDR3 size: 12 residues. Germline assignment: CDR1 SNHLY and CDR2 FYNNEI. CDR3 DNA sequence: TGTGCCAGGGGACAGGGACACACTGAAGCTTTCTTT. This codes for CARGQGHTEAFF.

The chain joins TRBV28 to TRBJ2-5, with D perhaps being TRBD1 or TRBD2 (5 bases each). Germline V lookup: CDR1 MDHEN, CDR2 SYDVKM. Between the trimmed V and J ends, which lost 6 bases and 5 bases, there was a span of 16 bases. The CDR3 sequence is 14 residues long. The CDR3 region is CASSVIGDEETQYF. CDR3 in DNA: TGTGCCAGCAGCGTCATCGGGGACGAGGAGACCCAGTACTTC.

This clone was counted a single time. The chain joins TRBV29-1 to TRBJ1-2, with TRBD1 identical over 7 bases. V dropped 2 bases and J dropped 7; count of bases not matched to a gene: 1. The germline CDR1 and CDR2 sequences are SQVTM and ANQGSEA. The CDR3 totals 11 residues. The CDR3 bases are TGCAGCGTTGAACACAGGGGTGGCTACACCTTC. Residues: CSVEHRGGYTF.

In this sample, this clone turned up once. The chain joins TRBV27 to TRBJ2-7; D is possibly TRBD1 (6 bases). CDR1 and CDR2 from the germline V gene are MNHEY and SMNVEV (reference sequence). The CDR3 loop spans 14 amino acids. V was shortened by 3 bases and J by 3 bases, with 12 bases between the two germline ends. The CDR3 DNA is TGTGCCAGCAGTTTTCTGGGGGCTAGCTACGAGCAGTACTTC. It codes for CASSFLGASYEQYF.

The chain combines TRBV27 with TRBJ1-4, with TRBD1 matching 9 bases. This CDR3 comprises 16 residues. Germline trimming cut 2 bases from V and 8 bases from J; bases unmatched to any gene: 9. Germline-derived CDR1 and CDR2 are MNHEY and SMNVEV (reference sequence). The CDR3 region is CASSLGSEGQGEKLFF. As DNA, the CDR3 is TGTGCCAGCAGTTTAGGCTCCGAGGGACAGGGAGAAAAACTGTTTTTT.

The rearrangement links TRBV2 to TRBJ2-5; 8 bases are shared with TRBD2. Trimming at V came to 3 bases and at J to 5 bases, leaving 5 bases not matched to a gene. This CDR3 region has 14 residues. Germline V gene sequence: CDR1 SNHLY, CDR2 FYNNEI. The CDR3 sequence: CASSDLSSGETQYF. The CDR3, as DNA: TGTGCCAGCAGTGATTTGTCTAGCGGGGAGACCCAGTACTTC.

CDR3 protein: CASSHLAGGADTQYF. The DNA of the CDR3 is TGTGCCAGCAGCCATCTAGCGGGAGGTGCAGATACGCAGTATTTT. The rearrangement joins TRBV7-9 to TRBJ2-3; 11 nucleotides agree with TRBD2. Germline V gene lookup returns CDR1 SEHNR and CDR2 FQNEAQ (reference sequence). This CDR3 is built from 15 residues. Trimming at V came to 5 bases and at J to 4 bases, leaving 5 bases not matched to a gene.

The chain links TRBV5-6 to TRBJ2-3; D possibly corresponds to TRBD2 (5 bases). V lost 5 bases, J lost 0 bases, and 16 bases lay in between. The CDR3 has 16 residues. Germline V gene data show CDR1 as SGHDT and CDR2 as YYEEEE. Here the CDR3 reads CASSPELGTSTDTQYF. The CDR3 DNA is TGTGCCAGCAGTCCCGAACTAGGAACTAGCACAGATACGCAGTATTTT.

CDR3 residues: CASSFSGYGAEAFF. The CDR3 DNA is TGTGCCAGCAGCTTCTCAGGGTATGGCGCTGAAGCTTTCTTT. The V call is TRBV14, the J call TRBJ1-1, with D possibly being TRBD1 (5 bases). The CDR3 contains 14 residues. V dropped 5 bases and J dropped 6 bases, with 16 bases sitting between them. In germline, CDR1 is SGHDN, CDR2 FVKESK.

The chain joins TRBV5-6 to TRBJ2-5, with a possible D match to TRBD1 (6 bases). CDR3 length: 16 residues. V was cut by 0 bases and J by 0 bases, with 12 bases left in between. CDR1 is SGHDT and CDR2 is YYEEEE in the germline V gene. This chain's CDR3 is CASSLAGDPYQETQYF. The CDR3 coding sequence is TGTGCCAGCAGCTTGGCAGGGGACCCGTACCAAGAGACCCAGTACTTC.